A selection of T cell receptor beta chains follows, all from one sample in a study of cytomegalovirus exposure and HLA in healthy donors. Using immunoSEQ multiplex PCR, the repertoire was profiled, and TCRdb retains in-frame clones only, with some absent. Reported are 150,000 or so clones; the ten largest clones contain over 1.5%. The sample was PBMCs. The receptors stem from a man in his late teens or twenties in good health and CMV-seronegative. CDR3s include the opening cysteine and the closing phenylalanine or tryptophan. The D gene is left open where the match is weak.

J gene: TRBJ2-5
V gene: TRBV9
D gene: TRBD2
CDR3 protein: CASSGRGVAETQYF
CDR3 DNA: TGTGCCAGCAGCGGACGGGGGGTAGCTGAGACCCAGTACTTC

J gene: TRBJ2-1
V gene: TRBV6-6
D gene: -
CDR3 protein: CASSSQGAYNEQFF
CDR3 DNA: TGTGCCAGCAGTTCCCAGGGCGCGTACAATGAGCAGTTCTTC

J gene: TRBJ2-7
V gene: TRBV6-5
D gene: TRBD2
CDR3 protein: CASSMASGYYEQYF
CDR3 DNA: TGTGCCAGCAGTATGGCTAGCGGGTACTACGAGCAGTACTTC

J gene: TRBJ2-7
V gene: TRBV5-4
D gene: TRBD2
CDR3 protein: CASSMAGRSSYEQYF
CDR3 DNA: TGTGCCAGCAGCATGGCCGGGAGGAGCTCCTACGAGCAGTACTTC

J gene: TRBJ1-1
V gene: TRBV28
D gene: -
CDR3 protein: CASNRGMNTEAFF
CDR3 DNA: TGTGCCAGCAATCGGGGTATGAACACTGAAGCTTTCTTT

J gene: TRBJ2-7
V gene: TRBV5-1
D gene: TRBD2
CDR3 protein: CASSFWLAGEGSYEQYF
CDR3 DNA: TGCGCCAGCAGCTTTTGGCTAGCGGGAGAGGGATCCTACGAGCAGTACTTC

J gene: TRBJ2-7
V gene: TRBV6-6
D gene: -
CDR3 protein: CASSYRGDSYEQYF
CDR3 DNA: TGTGCCAGCAGTTACCGCGGGGACTCCTACGAGCAGTACTTC

J gene: TRBJ1-2
V gene: TRBV30
D gene: -
CDR3 protein: CAWSVIGGGYTF
CDR3 DNA: TGTGCCTGGAGTGTTATCGGCGGCGGCTACACCTTC

J gene: TRBJ1-1
V gene: TRBV9
D gene: -
CDR3 protein: CASSVGGGAGEAFF
CDR3 DNA: TGTGCCAGCAGCGTGGGTGGCGGGGCGGGTGAAGCTTTCTTT

J gene: TRBJ1-4
V gene: TRBV7-2
D gene: -
CDR3 protein: CASRNTGINEKLFF
CDR3 DNA: TGTGCCAGCAGAAACACAGGGATTAATGAAAAACTGTTTTTT

J gene: TRBJ2-7
V gene: TRBV11-2
D gene: TRBD1
CDR3 protein: CASSLKPPGQGVYEQYF
CDR3 DNA: TGTGCCAGCAGCTTAAAACCCCCGGGACAGGGGGTCTACGAGCAGTACTTC

J gene: TRBJ1-1
V gene: TRBV6-5
D gene: TRBD1
CDR3 protein: CASSTPTGGFTEAFF
CDR3 DNA: TGTGCCAGCAGTACCCCGACAGGGGGGTTCACTGAAGCTTTCTTT

J gene: TRBJ1-5
V gene: TRBV27
D gene: -
CDR3 protein: CASSLRGPFDYSNQPQHF
CDR3 DNA: TGTGCCAGCAGCTTAAGGGGCCCTTTTGATTATAGCAATCAGCCCCAGCATTTT

J gene: TRBJ2-3
V gene: TRBV2
D gene: -
CDR3 protein: CASSSGVSTDTQYF
CDR3 DNA: TGTGCCAGCTCATCGGGGGTTAGCACAGATACGCAGTATTTT

J gene: TRBJ2-3
V gene: TRBV11-1
D gene: -
CDR3 protein: CASMRVLGDTQYF
CDR3 DNA: TGTGCCAGTATGCGGGTCCTGGGGGATACGCAGTATTTT

J gene: TRBJ2-1
V gene: TRBV10-3
D gene: -
CDR3 protein: CAISETERPNWEQFF
CDR3 DNA: TGTGCCATCAGTGAGACAGAGCGGCCGAATTGGGAGCAGTTCTTC

J gene: TRBJ2-3
V gene: TRBV9
D gene: -
CDR3 protein: CASSASGGWTDTQYF
CDR3 DNA: TGTGCCAGCAGCGCCTCGGGGGGCTGGACAGATACGCAGTATTTT

J gene: TRBJ2-3
V gene: TRBV5-6
D gene: -
CDR3 protein: CASSPPAGWGDTQYF
CDR3 DNA: TGTGCCAGCAGCCCCCCCGCGGGATGGGGGGATACGCAGTATTTT

J gene: TRBJ2-5
V gene: TRBV5-6
D gene: TRBD2
CDR3 protein: CASSLAGSGGMEETQYF
CDR3 DNA: TGTGCCAGCAGCTTGGCGGGTAGCGGGGGCATGGAAGAGACCCAGTACTTC

J gene: TRBJ2-5
V gene: TRBV7-2
D gene: TRBD2
CDR3 protein: CASSPRGGRETQYF
CDR3 DNA: TGTGCCAGCAGCCCCCGGGGGGGCCGAGAGACCCAGTACTTC

J gene: TRBJ2-7
V gene: TRBV29-1
D gene: TRBD2
CDR3 protein: CSVEGRVAGGGYEQYF
CDR3 DNA: TGCAGCGTTGAAGGCAGGGTAGCGGGAGGTGGGTACGAGCAGTACTTC

J gene: TRBJ2-7
V gene: TRBV28
D gene: -
CDR3 protein: CASSSSQSSTDTIDEQYF
CDR3 DNA: TGTGCCAGCAGCTCTAGCCAGAGCTCTACAGATACTATCGACGAGCAGTACTTC

J gene: TRBJ2-7
V gene: TRBV20-1
D gene: -
CDR3 protein: CSARTRQKQYF
CDR3 DNA: TGCAGTGCTAGAACGAGACAGAAGCAGTACTTC

J gene: TRBJ1-4
V gene: TRBV30
D gene: -
CDR3 protein: CAWVSTGKTVF
CDR3 DNA: TGTGCCTGGGTCAGCACAGGAAAAACTGTTTTT

J gene: TRBJ2-7
V gene: TRBV4-1
D gene: TRBD1
CDR3 protein: CASSQQGAVEQYF
CDR3 DNA: TGCGCCAGCAGCCAACAGGGGGCGGTCGAGCAGTACTTC

J gene: TRBJ1-5
V gene: TRBV2
D gene: -
CDR3 protein: CASSELQKNQPQHF
CDR3 DNA: TGTGCCAGCAGTGAACTACAGAAAAATCAGCCCCAGCATTTT

J gene: TRBJ2-7
V gene: TRBV28
D gene: -
CDR3 protein: CASSFPGQNYEQYF
CDR3 DNA: TGTGCCAGCAGTTTTCCCGGACAAAACTACGAGCAGTACTTC

J gene: TRBJ1-5
V gene: TRBV28
D gene: TRBD1
CDR3 protein: CASSRRTGRNQPQHF
CDR3 DNA: TGTGCCAGCAGTCGGAGGACAGGGAGGAACCAGCCCCAGCATTTT

J gene: TRBJ1-1
V gene: TRBV29-1
D gene: TRBD1
CDR3 protein: CSVEGGTGSTEAFF
CDR3 DNA: TGCAGCGTTGAGGGGGGGACAGGGTCCACTGAAGCTTTCTTT

J gene: TRBJ1-1
V gene: TRBV4-1
D gene: -
CDR3 protein: CASSLQGLNTEAFF
CDR3 DNA: TGCGCCAGCAGCCTGCAGGGTCTGAACACTGAAGCTTTCTTT

J gene: TRBJ2-3
V gene: TRBV5-1
D gene: -
CDR3 protein: CASSLAAPETDTQYF
CDR3 DNA: TGCGCCAGCAGCTTGGCTGCCCCGGAGACAGATACGCAGTATTTT

J gene: TRBJ1-6
V gene: TRBV9
D gene: -
CDR3 protein: CASSVVSDSPLHF
CDR3 DNA: TGTGCCAGCAGCGTAGTTTCGGATTCACCCCTCCACTTT

J gene: TRBJ2-7
V gene: TRBV5-3
D gene: TRBD2
CDR3 protein: CARSFIREGFIPTRTYEQYF
CDR3 DNA: TGTGCCAGAAGCTTTATCCGGGAGGGCTTCATTCCTACTAGAACCTACGAGCAGTACTTC

J gene: TRBJ2-2
V gene: TRBV9
D gene: TRBD2
CDR3 protein: CASSVSGRAAGELFF
CDR3 DNA: TGTGCCAGCAGCGTCAGCGGGAGGGCGGCCGGGGAGCTGTTTTTT

J gene: TRBJ2-5
V gene: TRBV7-2
D gene: -
CDR3 protein: CASSSYNREEETQYF
CDR3 DNA: TGTGCCAGCAGCTCCTACAACCGGGAAGAGGAGACCCAGTACTTC

J gene: TRBJ1-5
V gene: TRBV15
D gene: -
CDR3 protein: CATSREREVRSGQPQHF
CDR3 DNA: TGTGCCACCAGCAGAGAGCGGGAAGTGAGGTCGGGGCAGCCCCAGCATTTT

J gene: TRBJ1-6
V gene: TRBV27
D gene: -
CDR3 protein: CASRLANSPLHF
CDR3 DNA: TGTGCCAGCAGACTAGCTAATTCACCCCTCCACTTT

J gene: TRBJ2-3
V gene: TRBV5-1
D gene: -
CDR3 protein: CASSLIGGATDTQYF
CDR3 DNA: TGCGCCAGCAGCTTGATAGGAGGAGCCACAGATACGCAGTATTTT

J gene: TRBJ2-7
V gene: TRBV5-1
D gene: TRBD1
CDR3 protein: CASGEGQGAYYEQYF
CDR3 DNA: TGCGCCAGCGGGGAGGGACAGGGGGCCTACTACGAGCAGTACTTC

J gene: TRBJ2-1
V gene: TRBV13
D gene: -
CDR3 protein: CASSLRGSRYNEQFF
CDR3 DNA: TGTGCCAGCAGCTTACGCGGGTCGAGATACAATGAGCAGTTCTTC

J gene: TRBJ2-1
V gene: TRBV7-2
D gene: TRBD1
CDR3 protein: CASSPTYRGDNEQFF
CDR3 DNA: TGTGCCAGCAGCCCAACTTACAGGGGAGACAATGAGCAGTTCTTC

J gene: TRBJ1-2
V gene: TRBV11-2
D gene: -
CDR3 protein: CASSFGLGVGSGYTF
CDR3 DNA: TGTGCCAGCAGCTTCGGTTTGGGTGTGGGCTCTGGCTACACCTTC

J gene: TRBJ2-1
V gene: TRBV5-1
D gene: TRBD2
CDR3 protein: CASSPVTSGRAQEQFF
CDR3 DNA: TGCGCCAGCAGCCCGGTGACTAGCGGGAGGGCCCAGGAGCAGTTCTTC

J gene: TRBJ2-2
V gene: TRBV7-9
D gene: TRBD2
CDR3 protein: CASSPKAGVAGELFF
CDR3 DNA: TGTGCCAGCAGTCCAAAAGCGGGAGTGGCCGGGGAGCTGTTTTTT

J gene: TRBJ2-3
V gene: TRBV18
D gene: TRBD2
CDR3 protein: CASGRKAGTDTQYF
CDR3 DNA: TGTGCCAGCGGACGAAAAGCGGGGACAGATACGCAGTATTTT

J gene: TRBJ2-7
V gene: TRBV27
D gene: -
CDR3 protein: CASSLFASRGHNHYEQYF
CDR3 DNA: TGTGCCAGCAGTTTATTCGCGTCCCGGGGACACAACCACTACGAGCAGTACTTC

J gene: TRBJ2-7
V gene: TRBV5-4
D gene: TRBD1
CDR3 protein: CASSLDRVYEQYF
CDR3 DNA: TGTGCCAGCAGCTTAGACAGGGTTTACGAGCAGTACTTC

J gene: TRBJ2-3
V gene: TRBV30
D gene: -
CDR3 protein: CAWSVLADTQYF
CDR3 DNA: TGTGCCTGGAGTGTACTAGCAGATACGCAGTATTTT

J gene: TRBJ2-7
V gene: TRBV4-3
D gene: -
CDR3 protein: CASSQGETYEQYF
CDR3 DNA: TGCGCCAGCAGCCAAGGAGAGACCTACGAGCAGTACTTC

J gene: TRBJ2-2
V gene: TRBV19
D gene: TRBD2
CDR3 protein: CASRMGLAGGNTGELFF
CDR3 DNA: TGTGCCAGTAGGATGGGACTAGCGGGAGGGAACACCGGGGAGCTGTTTTTT

J gene: TRBJ2-1
V gene: TRBV5-6
D gene: TRBD2
CDR3 protein: CASSYPSGGPGEQFF
CDR3 DNA: TGTGCCAGCAGCTACCCCAGCGGGGGACCGGGTGAGCAGTTCTTC

J gene: TRBJ2-3
V gene: TRBV27
D gene: TRBD2
CDR3 protein: CASSSPSGASTDTQYF
CDR3 DNA: TGTGCCAGCAGTTCCCCTAGCGGGGCATCCACAGATACGCAGTATTTT

J gene: TRBJ2-7
V gene: TRBV6-1
D gene: -
CDR3 protein: CAIKGSSSSNYEQYF
CDR3 DNA: TGTGCCATCAAGGGGTCCTCATCCTCAAACTACGAGCAGTACTTC

J gene: TRBJ1-1
V gene: TRBV19
D gene: TRBD1
CDR3 protein: CASSIRGDLGTEAFF
CDR3 DNA: TGTGCCAGTAGTATCAGGGGGGATCTTGGCACTGAAGCTTTCTTT

J gene: TRBJ1-6
V gene: TRBV14
D gene: -
CDR3 protein: CASSLRGYNSPLHF
CDR3 DNA: TGTGCCAGCAGCCTACGCGGCTATAATTCACCCCTCCACTTT

J gene: TRBJ2-7
V gene: TRBV28
D gene: TRBD1
CDR3 protein: CASSSPGQGSYEQYF
CDR3 DNA: TGTGCCAGCAGTTCCCCGGGACAGGGATCCTACGAGCAGTACTTC

J gene: TRBJ2-2
V gene: TRBV7-2
D gene: TRBD1
CDR3 protein: CASSKQGANGELFF
CDR3 DNA: TGTGCCAGCTCCAAACAGGGGGCTAACGGGGAGCTGTTTTTT

J gene: TRBJ1-1
V gene: TRBV7-9
D gene: TRBD1
CDR3 protein: CASSAGQGNTEAFF
CDR3 DNA: TGTGCCAGCAGCGCGGGACAGGGGAACACTGAAGCTTTCTTT

J gene: TRBJ2-3
V gene: TRBV4-1
D gene: -
CDR3 protein: CASSQAEGASTDTQYF
CDR3 DNA: TGCGCCAGCAGCCAGGCGGAGGGGGCGAGCACAGATACGCAGTATTTT